Following are 27 T cell receptor beta chains from one sample sequenced in a study of neoadjuvant anti-PD-1 for oral cavity cancer. Specified time point: after neoadjuvant nivolumab, at surgical resection. TCRdb's table, derived via immunoSEQ multiplex PCR, lists solely in-frame clones and lacks some. The sample shows over 13,000 clones, around 66% of them seen only once. Specimen: PBMCs, collected after nivolumab (anti-PD-1) treatment. The origin of the receptors is a person aged 40 to 85 with oral cavity squamous cell carcinoma.

V usage is TRBV11-2 and J usage is TRBJ1-1; the D gene is possibly TRBD1 (5 bases). This CDR3 region has 17 residues. Trimming shortened V by 5 bases and J by 0 bases, and 19 bases separated the two germline ends. CDR1 is SGHAT, CDR2 FQNNGV, per germline. CDR3: CASSPSGPRDVNTEAFF. CDR3 DNA: TGTGCCAGCAGCCCGTCGGGGCCACGGGACGTGAACACTGAAGCTTTCTTT.

The chain uses TRBV11-3 and TRBJ2-3; D is unclear. There are 16 residues in the CDR3. V dropped 7 bases and J dropped 3 bases, with 20 bases sitting between them. Germline-derived CDR1 and CDR2 are SGHNT and YENEEA. For the CDR3, the DNA is TGTGCCAGCATCGAGTGGACCAGATCTCCGACAGATACGCAGTATTTT. Residues: CASIEWTRSPTDTQYF.

V is TRBV6-5 and J is TRBJ1-2; possibly TRBD1 for D (5 bases). The CDR3 sequence is 12 residues long. The germline gives CDR1 MNHEY, CDR2 SVGAGI. CDR3 loop: CTVGGANYGYTF. Written as DNA, the CDR3 is TGTACCGTTGGGGGAGCTAACTATGGCTACACCTTC.

V gene TRBV11-2 combines with J gene TRBJ2-2, with 11 bases fitting TRBD1. Germline values: CDR1 SGHAT, CDR2 FQNNGV. The junction had 6 bases not matched to a gene; V was cut back by 1 base and J by 2 bases. CDR3 length: 18 residues. The CDR3 sequence: CASSLAGTGGRNTGELFF. CDR3 bases: TGTGCCAGCAGCTTAGCAGGGACAGGGGGTAGAAACACCGGGGAGCTGTTTTTT. The full variable domain, completed using reference TRBV11-2 and TRBJ2-2, is EAGVAQSPRYKIIEKRQSVAFWCNPISGHATLYWYQQILGQGPKLLIQFQNNGVVDDSQLPKDRFSAERLKGVDSTLKIQPAKLEDSAVYLCASSLAGTGGRNTGELFFGEGSRLTVL.

Only a few counts were recorded for this clone. The chain links TRBV27 to TRBJ1-5; D perhaps matches TRBD1 (6 bases). The germline V gene has CDR1 MNHEY and CDR2 SMNVEV (reference sequence). The CDR3 length is 16 residues. V gave up 5 bases and J gave up 6 bases, with 20 bases separating them. Here the CDR3 reads CASSTQGGGIIQPQHF. The CDR3 DNA follows: TGTGCCAGCAGTACCCAAGGGGGGGGCATCATTCAGCCCCAGCATTTT.

This chain joins TRBV9 and TRBJ2-6; D call uncertain. Trimming shortened V by 0 bases and J by 0 bases, and 4 bases separated the two germline ends. The CDR3 sequence is 15 residues long. CDR1 and CDR2 (germline): SGDLS, YYNGEE. This CDR3 is CASSVGISGANVLTF. The DNA for the CDR3 is TGTGCCAGCAGCGTAGGGATCTCTGGGGCCAACGTCCTGACTTTC.

This chain uses TRBV29-1 with TRBJ2-1; 7 positions match TRBD1. CDR3 length: 14 residues. The V gene end was trimmed by 3 bases and the J gene end by 5 bases; junction bases not matched to a gene: 7. CDR1 SQVTM and CDR2 ANQGSEA come from the germline V gene. This CDR3 reads CSVERGRRDNEQFF. In DNA, the CDR3 is TGCAGCGTTGAGAGGGGGCGCAGGGACAATGAGCAGTTCTTC.

The V and J genes are TRBV5-1 and TRBJ2-6; 7 nucleotides match TRBD1. Per the germline V gene, CDR1 is SGHRS and CDR2 is YFSETQ. The CDR3 consists of 16 residues. The ends lost 4 bases at V and 2 bases at J; junction bases unmatched: 6. CDR3 sequence reads: CASSTGQRAGANVLTF. CDR3 coding DNA: TGCGCCAGCAGCACGGGACAGCGAGCTGGGGCCAACGTCCTGACTTTC. The variable domain in full, with the rest retrieved from reference TRBV5-1 and TRBJ2-6, is KAGVTQTPRYLIKTRGQQVTLSCSPISGHRSVSWYQQTPGQGLQFLFEYFSETQRNKGNFPGRFSGRQFSNSRSEMNVSTLELGDSALYLCASSTGQRAGANVLTFGAGSRLTVL.

The chain recombines TRBV10-3 with TRBJ2-4, with D possibly being TRBD1 or TRBD2 (5 bases each). The V gene's germline CDR1 is ENHRY and CDR2 SYGVKD. V gave up 2 bases and J gave up 6 bases, with 5 bases separating them. The CDR3 loop spans 12 amino acids. CDR3 in amino acids: CAISEGGNIQYF. As DNA, the CDR3 is TGTGCCATCAGTGAGGGGGGAAACATTCAGTACTTC.

This chain uses TRBV19 with TRBJ2-1, with D uncertain. Germline V gene lookup returns CDR1 LNHDA and CDR2 SQIVND (reference sequence). The CDR3 runs 15 residues. V was pared by 3 bases and J by 5 bases, with 14 bases between. The DNA for the CDR3 is TGTGCCAGTAGTATCCCGGGCGGCCTCGACAATGAGCAGTTCTTC. It yields the protein CASSIPGGLDNEQFF.

The rearrangement links TRBV6-5 to TRBJ2-1; D may be TRBD1 or TRBD2 (5 bases each). CDR1 and CDR2 (germline): MNHEY, SVGAGI. This CDR3 is 16 amino acids long. Trimming removed 0 bases at V and 2 bases at J, with 11 bases between. In nucleotides, the CDR3 is TGTGCCAGCAGTTACTCACGGGGCCTCCCCTACAATGAGCAGTTCTTC. This codes for CASSYSRGLPYNEQFF.

The V and J genes are TRBV5-1 and TRBJ1-1; no clear D. Germline V gene sequence: CDR1 SGHRS, CDR2 YFSETQ. CDR3 size: 14 residues. The ends were cut back, 0 bases at V and 2 bases at J, with 8 bases in the middle. The chain's CDR3 is CASSLDPSNTEAFF. CDR3 nucleotide sequence: TGCGCCAGCAGCTTGGATCCGTCCAACACTGAAGCTTTCTTT.

The chain employs TRBV6-5 and TRBJ1-1, with TRBD1 as a possible D gene (6 bases). Trimming pared 6 bases from V and 11 bases from J, leaving 13 bases between. The CDR3 sequence is 11 residues long. From germline, CDR1 is MNHEY and CDR2 SVGAGI. CDR3 DNA sequence: TGTGCCAGCAGGGAGGGGGAGTCGGCTTTCTTT. It specifies CASREGESAFF.

The chain employs TRBV5-1 and TRBJ2-7; D is undetermined. V shed 1 base and J shed 1 base, with 9 bases lying between them. CDR3 size: 14 residues. From germline, CDR1 is SGHRS and CDR2 YFSETQ. The CDR3 protein is CASSLLGSSYEQYF. The CDR3 nucleotides are TGCGCCAGCAGCTTGTTAGGTAGTTCCTACGAGCAGTACTTC.

Turning to this clone: One junction end disagrees with the germline gene, perhaps due to a read error. The rearrangement links TRBV6-1 to TRBJ1-3; the match to TRBD1 covers 10 bases. This CDR3 spans 15 amino acids. The germline V gene has CDR1 MNHNS and CDR2 SASEGT. Here the CDR3 reads CAISGGQGTGNTIYF. The CDR3 DNA follows: TGTGCCATCAGTGGGGGACAGGGGACTGGAAACACCATATATTTT.

The V gene is TRBV9, the J gene TRBJ2-7; D not resolved. Trimming left V 0 bases short and J 1 base short, with 8 bases between. The CDR3 totals 14 residues. Germline values: CDR1 SGDLS, CDR2 YYNGEE. DNA for the CDR3: TGTGCCAGCAGCGTAGCTCTGGGTTCCTACGAGCAGTACTTC. It encodes CASSVALGSYEQYF.

This CDR3 reads CASSTDRVSYEQYF. In DNA, the CDR3 is TGTGCCAGCAGCACCGACAGGGTATCCTACGAGCAGTACTTC. The chain employs TRBV7-9 and TRBJ2-7, with TRBD1 matching 7 bases. The CDR3 runs to 14 residues. Germline-derived CDR1 and CDR2 are SEHNR and FQNEAQ (reference sequence). Unmatched junction bases numbered 5, after V lost 5 bases and J lost 1 base.

The chain is built from TRBV9 and TRBJ2-1, with TRBD2 matching 11 bases. Germline V gene sequence: CDR1 SGDLS, CDR2 YYNGEE. Unmatched junction bases numbered 8, after V lost 4 bases and J lost 5 bases. The CDR3 extends over 16 amino acids. The CDR3 bases are TGTGCCAGCAGCTCCTCCGGGACTAGCGGTAACAATGAGCAGTTCTTC. Encoded protein: CASSSSGTSGNNEQFF.

The V and J genes are TRBV29-1 and TRBJ2-3; a possible D gene is TRBD1 (5 bases). Germline V CDR1 and CDR2: SQVTM, ANQGSEA. V was pared by 4 bases and J by 1 base, with 6 bases between. CDR3 size: 12 residues. The CDR3 coding sequence is TGCAGCGTTGGCAGGGGCACAGATACGCAGTATTTT. Translation: CSVGRGTDTQYF.

The chain uses TRBV6-5 and TRBJ2-7; D gene ambiguous. The CDR3 consists of 15 residues. Germline assignment: CDR1 MNHEY and CDR2 SVGAGI. Deletions cut 6 bases from V and 2 bases from J, with 17 bases between. The CDR3 loop is CASSYSQGSAYEQYF. The CDR3 bases are TGTGCCAGCAGCTACAGTCAAGGTTCCGCCTACGAGCAGTACTTC.

This clone was found a few times. The chain employs TRBV28 and TRBJ1-2, with a possible D match to TRBD1 (5 bases). This CDR3 is 15 amino acids long. Germline CDR1 reads MDHEN; CDR2 reads SYDVKM. V lost 8 bases and J lost 4, with 20 bases in between. CDR3: CASGPSSGLSYGYTF. CDR3 sequence (DNA): TGTGCCAGCGGGCCCTCCTCAGGGCTATCCTATGGCTACACCTTC.

This chain joins TRBV10-3 and TRBJ2-1, with D possibly TRBD1 on 6 matching bases. The CDR3 is 13 residues long. Deletions cut 4 bases from V and 8 bases from J, with 12 bases between. Germline lookup yields CDR1 ENHRY and CDR2 SYGVKD. The DNA of the CDR3 is TGTGCCATCAGTGGAGGGCCAGGGGATGAGCAGTTCTTC. Its translation: CAISGGPGDEQFF.

The chain couples TRBV6-5 to TRBJ2-1; tentatively, D is TRBD2 (5 bases). The CDR3 length is 11 residues. The germline CDR1 and CDR2 sequences are MNHEY and SVGAGI. Between the trimmed V and J ends, which lost 7 bases and 8 bases, there was a span of 9 bases. The CDR3 spells CASNWGDEQFF. The CDR3 DNA sequence: TGTGCCAGCAACTGGGGAGATGAGCAGTTCTTC.

V usage is TRBV9 and J usage is TRBJ2-3, with 8 bases matching TRBD2. The trim removed 0 bases at V and 4 bases at J, leaving 7 bases unmatched. Germline V CDR1 and CDR2: SGDLS, YYNGEE. This CDR3 is 16 amino acids long. The CDR3 spells CASSVEGTRGSDTQYF. DNA for the CDR3: TGTGCCAGCAGCGTAGAGGGGACTAGAGGTTCAGATACGCAGTATTTT. Drawing the rest from reference TRBV9 and TRBJ2-3, the complete variable domain is DSGVTQTPKHLITATGQRVTLRCSPRSGDLSVYWYQQSLDQGLQFLIQYYNGEERAKGNILERFSAQQFPDLHSELNLSSLELGDSALYFCASSVEGTRGSDTQYFGPGTRLTVL.

V is TRBV30 and J is TRBJ1-1; 10 bases match TRBD1. CDR1 GTSNPN and CDR2 SVGIG come from the germline V gene (reference sequence). This CDR3 has 17 residues. J gave up 0 bases and V 4 bases, and 11 bases lay outside the gene matches. CDR3: CAWNRQGASFLNTEAFF. DNA of the CDR3: TGTGCCTGGAATCGACAGGGGGCAAGTTTCTTGAACACTGAAGCTTTCTTT.

The CDR3, as DNA: TGTGCCAGCAGCTTTAGCGGGCAATCGTCTAGCACAGATACGCAGTATTTT. The encoded protein is CASSFSGQSSSTDTQYF. V is TRBV5-4 and J is TRBJ2-3; 7 bases fit TRBD2. The CDR3 runs 17 residues. CDR1 is SGHNT, CDR2 YYREEE, per germline (reference sequence). The trim removed 2 bases at V and 0 bases at J, leaving 9 bases unmatched.

The chain carries TRBV4-2 and TRBJ2-1; TRBD2 matches 11 bases. CDR3 size: 17 residues. Germline V gives CDR1 LGHNA, CDR2 YNFKEQ. The V gene end was trimmed by 2 bases and the J gene end by 2 bases; junction bases not matched to a gene: 5. The CDR3 nucleotides read TGTGCCAGCAGCCAACAGGGACTAGCGGCCACCTACAATGAGCAGTTCTTC. Its protein is CASSQQGLAATYNEQFF.